This TCR beta chain was found in a study of OX40 agonist ivuxolimab in advanced cancers. Blood sampling took place at baseline, cycle 4 day 1, and cycle 7 day 1. CDR3 length: 15 amino acids. Germline V CDR1 and CDR2: SNHLY, FYNNEI. Trimming took off 7 bases at V and 7 bases at J, with 19 bases between the two ends. Some clones are missing from TCRdb's copy, which holds only in-frame ones; the method was immunoSEQ multiplex PCR. The sample shows tens of thousands of clones, more than 80% of them seen only once. V and J are TRBV2 and TRBJ2-2; a weak D match, TRBD2 (6 bases). The clonotype originates from an adult with an advanced solid tumor such as melanoma, head and neck, liver or kidney cancer. Material: CD4+ or CD8+ T cells sorted from blood, obtained in a trial of the OX40 agonist ivuxolimab. The CDR3 region is CASNGKGRSIGELFF. CDR3 bases: TGTGCCAGCAATGGGAAGGGGAGGAGCATCGGGGAGCTGTTTTTT. The full variable domain, completed using reference TRBV2 and TRBJ2-2, is EPEVTQTPSHQVTQMGQEVILRCVPISNHLYFYWYRQILGQKVEFLVSFYNNEISEKSEIFDDQFSVERPDGSNFTLKIRSTKLEDSAMYFCASNGKGRSIGELFFGEGSRLTVL.